The clone carrying this T cell receptor (beta chain) came up many times. Its antigen remains unknown. The entire patient cohort was treatment-naive prior to thyroid surgery. These data come from a study of metastatic and nonmetastatic thyroid tumors. About the study: Comparison of repertoires was carried out across blood and tumor or nodule tissue from malignant and benign thyroid patients. Findings of the study overall: Within blood and tumor, benign nodules reportedly had significantly lower TCR beta diversity than malignant thyroid tumors did.

This CDR3 contains 14 residues. CDR1 is SGDLS and CDR2 is YYNGEE in the germline V gene. Trimming cost V 4 bases and J 1 base; bases outside gene matches: 3. As handled by the study authors: Researchers built a distant-metastasis classifier for papillary thyroid cancer that drew on CDR3 differences across clinicopathological groups. TCRdb re-called the PCR reads with MiXCR. The V and J calls come from TCRdb's annotation, not from the publication. The sample includes tens of thousands of clones, 12% to 15% seen only once; the top ten take just over 6.5%. The sequence derives from a male donor with papillary thyroid cancer or a benign thyroid nodule (not recorded which). Some clones in this sample may be carry-over from other donors' samples. The source material was blood. The chain carries TRBV9 and TRBJ1-1; TRBD1 matches 8 bases. The CDR3 is CASSTGTGNTEAFF. In DNA form, the CDR3 reads TGTGCCAGCAGCACGGGGACAGGGAACACTGAAGCTTTCTTT. The full variable domain, in which reference TRBV9 and TRBJ1-1 provide the parts outside the CDR3, is DSGVTQTPKHLITATGQRVTLRCSPRSGDLSVYWYQQSLDQGLQFLIQYYNGEERAKGNILERFSAQQFPDLHSELNLSSLELGDSALYFCASSTGTGNTEAFFGQGTRLTVV.